The rows below give T cell receptor beta chains drawn from one sample of a study of T cell repertoires in cytomegalovirus infection. Their specific antigens are unknown. TCRdb reanalysed the reads using MiXCR and keeps one entry per CDR3 protein. The table has 650,000 to 900,000 distinct CDR3 sequences, approximately 32% seen once. Sequenced here: cultured CD8+ T cells from PBMCs, sampled from culture after CMV antigen stimulation. Source of these receptors: a human donor in good health (CMV status not recorded). Some clones in this sample may be carry-over from other donors' samples. The CDR3 runs from the conserved cysteine through the conserved F or W. The D gene is left open where the match is weak. Part of the rows lack a size; the others show once, few, many or a class for expanded clones.

d_call: TRBD1; j_call: TRBJ2-2; clone_size: -; v_call: TRBV6-1; cdr3_nt: TGTGCCAGCCCCCGGCCCGGGACAGGGTCCACCGGGGAGCTGTTTTTT; cdr3_aa: CASPRPGTGSTGELFF
d_call: TRBD1; j_call: TRBJ2-2; clone_size: many; v_call: TRBV7-2; cdr3_nt: TGTGCCAGCAGCATCTCGGGGACAGGGTTACGGTTGACCGGGGAGCTGTTTTTT; cdr3_aa: CASSISGTGLRLTGELFF
d_call: TRBD2; j_call: TRBJ2-1; clone_size: -; v_call: TRBV6-2/TRBV6-3; cdr3_nt: TGTGCCAGCAGTTTCGAAGCGGGGGGGTCCAACAATGAGCAGTTCTTC; cdr3_aa: CASSFEAGGSNNEQFF
d_call: -; j_call: TRBJ2-5; clone_size: few; v_call: TRBV6-5; cdr3_nt: TGTGCCAGCAGTTACTCGTCGGGCAGGGTGCTTGGAGAGACCCAGTACTTC; cdr3_aa: CASSYSSGRVLGETQYF
d_call: -; j_call: TRBJ1-5; clone_size: many; v_call: TRBV7-8; cdr3_nt: TGTGCCAGCAGTTTAGGTCAGGGTAGCAATCAGCCCCAGCATTTT; cdr3_aa: CASSLGQGSNQPQHF
d_call: -; j_call: TRBJ2-7; clone_size: -; v_call: TRBV7-3; cdr3_nt: TGTGCCAGCAGCCCACGGAGGGGCAAGACCTACGAGCAGTACTTC; cdr3_aa: CASSPRRGKTYEQYF
d_call: -; j_call: TRBJ1-3; clone_size: -; v_call: TRBV13; cdr3_nt: TGTGCCAGCAGCCAAGGGACAGGAAACACCATATATTTT; cdr3_aa: CASSQGTGNTIYF
d_call: -; j_call: TRBJ2-7; clone_size: many; v_call: TRBV7-2; cdr3_nt: TGTGCCAGCAAGGGTGGGTCCTACGAGCAGTACTTC; cdr3_aa: CASKGGSYEQYF
d_call: -; j_call: TRBJ2-7; clone_size: -; v_call: TRBV6-2/TRBV6-3; cdr3_nt: TGTGCCAGCTCCTGGCAGGTCCCCTACGAGCAGTACTTC; cdr3_aa: CASSWQVPYEQYF
d_call: -; j_call: TRBJ1-6; clone_size: -; v_call: TRBV4-2; cdr3_nt: TGTGCCAGCAGCCAGGAGACAGCTTATAATTCACCCCTCCACTTT; cdr3_aa: CASSQETAYNSPLHF
d_call: TRBD1; j_call: TRBJ1-1; clone_size: few; v_call: TRBV5-4; cdr3_nt: TGTGCCAGCAGCTTTGGGGACAGTGAAGCTTTCTTT; cdr3_aa: CASSFGDSEAFF
d_call: -; j_call: TRBJ1-2; clone_size: few; v_call: TRBV29-1; cdr3_nt: TGCAGCGTGGTGGATAGCTTCTTAGGGCCGGCTAACTATGGCTACACCTTC; cdr3_aa: CSVVDSFLGPANYGYTF
d_call: -; j_call: TRBJ1-1; clone_size: -; v_call: TRBV27; cdr3_nt: TGTGCCAACAGACTATCCGGGACACTTGAAGCTTTCTTT; cdr3_aa: CANRLSGTLEAFF
d_call: TRBD1; j_call: TRBJ1-1; clone_size: -; v_call: TRBV6-1; cdr3_nt: TGTGCCAGTAATCAGGGGGGGGACACTGAAGCTTTCTTT; cdr3_aa: CASNQGGDTEAFF
d_call: -; j_call: TRBJ2-3; clone_size: -; v_call: TRBV7-3; cdr3_nt: TGTGCCAGCAGCTTCTCGACTAGCACAGATACGCAGTATTTT; cdr3_aa: CASSFSTSTDTQYF
d_call: -; j_call: TRBJ2-7; clone_size: -; v_call: TRBV5-1; cdr3_nt: TGCGCCAGCAGCTTGGGGACTCAGGGGTCCTACGAGCAGTACTTC; cdr3_aa: CASSLGTQGSYEQYF
d_call: TRBD2; j_call: TRBJ2-5; clone_size: few; v_call: TRBV4-1; cdr3_nt: TGCGCCAGCAGCCAAGAGGAGGGTCTAGCGGGGGACATACAAGAGACCCAGTACTTC; cdr3_aa: CASSQEEGLAGDIQETQYF
d_call: -; j_call: TRBJ1-6; clone_size: -; v_call: TRBV7-8; cdr3_nt: TGTGCCAGCAGCCCTCCATTTCCCTATAATTCACCCCTCCACTTT; cdr3_aa: CASSPPFPYNSPLHF
d_call: -; j_call: TRBJ2-2; clone_size: many; v_call: TRBV7-9; cdr3_nt: TGTGCCAGCAGCCCCCAACTCTTGGGGGGGGCCCCCGGGGAGCTGTTTTTT; cdr3_aa: CASSPQLLGGAPGELFF
d_call: TRBD1; j_call: TRBJ1-1; clone_size: -; v_call: TRBV4-1; cdr3_nt: TGTGCCAGCAGCCAAGATTCCTCAGGGGGCACTGAAGCTTTCTTT; cdr3_aa: CASSQDSSGGTEAFF
d_call: TRBD1; j_call: TRBJ1-5; clone_size: -; v_call: TRBV12-3/TRBV12-4; cdr3_nt: TGTGCCAGCAGACCCGAGGGACAGGGGAAAATGGGGCCCCAGCATTTT; cdr3_aa: CASRPEGQGKMGPQHF
d_call: TRBD2; j_call: TRBJ2-3; clone_size: many; v_call: TRBV7-3; cdr3_nt: TGTGCCAGCAGCTTAAGAGCGGGGGGGCTCGCAGATACGCAGTATTTT; cdr3_aa: CASSLRAGGLADTQYF
d_call: -; j_call: TRBJ2-5; clone_size: -; v_call: TRBV7-7; cdr3_nt: TGTGCTAGCAGCTCCCTATTAGATGTCGACAGCGACCAAGAGACCCAGTACTTC; cdr3_aa: CASSSLLDVDSDQETQYF
d_call: -; j_call: TRBJ2-7; clone_size: many; v_call: TRBV3-1; cdr3_nt: TGTGCCAGCAGCTTTGACAGCTCCCGGGAGCAGTACTTC; cdr3_aa: CASSFDSSREQYF
d_call: -; j_call: TRBJ1-1; clone_size: many; v_call: TRBV7-9; cdr3_nt: TGTGCCAGCAGCCCCAGGTTGAACACTGAAGCTTTCTTT; cdr3_aa: CASSPRLNTEAFF
d_call: TRBD1; j_call: TRBJ2-7; clone_size: few; v_call: TRBV20-1; cdr3_nt: TGCAGTGCGCTTACCGGGACAGGGTACACCTACGAGCAGTACTTC; cdr3_aa: CSALTGTGYTYEQYF
d_call: -; j_call: TRBJ1-2; clone_size: few; v_call: TRBV20-1; cdr3_nt: TGCAGTGCTAGAGAGACCACAGGGAGATATGGCTACACCTTC; cdr3_aa: CSARETTGRYGYTF
d_call: -; j_call: TRBJ2-1; clone_size: -; v_call: TRBV5-4; cdr3_nt: TGTGCCAGCAGCTCCTTGGGGGACGCGGGGAATGAGCAGTTCTTC; cdr3_aa: CASSSLGDAGNEQFF
d_call: -; j_call: TRBJ1-5; clone_size: -; v_call: TRBV7-6; cdr3_nt: TGTGCCAGCAGCTTAGCGATGCAGAAGGATAGCAATCAGCCCCAGCATTTT; cdr3_aa: CASSLAMQKDSNQPQHF
d_call: TRBD1; j_call: TRBJ1-2; clone_size: once; v_call: TRBV29-1; cdr3_nt: TGCAGCGTTGGTGGGGACAGGGCGAACTATGGCTACACCTTC; cdr3_aa: CSVGGDRANYGYTF
d_call: -; j_call: TRBJ2-7; clone_size: few; v_call: TRBV12-3/TRBV12-4; cdr3_nt: TGTGCCAGCAGCCCACCTTCCAGGGGCTACGAGCAGTACTTC; cdr3_aa: CASSPPSRGYEQYF
d_call: TRBD1; j_call: TRBJ2-1; clone_size: -; v_call: TRBV7-9; cdr3_nt: TGTGCCAGCAGCTACCTCCCCTGGACAGGGTACAATGAGCAGTTCTTC; cdr3_aa: CASSYLPWTGYNEQFF
d_call: -; j_call: TRBJ2-1; clone_size: once; v_call: TRBV14; cdr3_nt: TGTGCCAGCAGCCAAGATCCGGTGGGAAACTACAATGAGCAGTTCTTC; cdr3_aa: CASSQDPVGNYNEQFF
d_call: -; j_call: TRBJ2-5; clone_size: -; v_call: TRBV5-8; cdr3_nt: TGTGCCAGCAGCGCATCCCTTCAAGAGACCCAGTACTTC; cdr3_aa: CASSASLQETQYF
d_call: TRBD1; j_call: TRBJ2-7; clone_size: -; v_call: TRBV5-1; cdr3_nt: TGCGCCAGCAGCTTGGGAGTGTACCAGGGGGCCGACGAGCAGTACTTC; cdr3_aa: CASSLGVYQGADEQYF
d_call: -; j_call: TRBJ1-1; clone_size: once; v_call: TRBV6-2/TRBV6-3; cdr3_nt: TGTGCCAGCAGAGCAGGTGTACGATCCCAACCTGAAGCTTTCTTT; cdr3_aa: CASRAGVRSQPEAFF
d_call: TRBD1; j_call: TRBJ2-5; clone_size: few; v_call: TRBV5-6; cdr3_nt: TGTGCCAGCAGCTTGGACAGGGGGTTCCTTCAAGAGACCCAGTACTTC; cdr3_aa: CASSLDRGFLQETQYF
d_call: -; j_call: TRBJ1-1; clone_size: -; v_call: TRBV27; cdr3_nt: TGTGCCAGCAGTTTAATGGCGGGCACTGAAGCTTTCTTT; cdr3_aa: CASSLMAGTEAFF
d_call: TRBD1; j_call: TRBJ2-7; clone_size: -; v_call: TRBV7-4; cdr3_nt: TGTGCCAGCAGCGGGACAGGGCCCGGCTACGAGCAGTGCTTC; cdr3_aa: CASSGTGPGYEQCF
d_call: TRBD2; j_call: TRBJ2-2; clone_size: -; v_call: TRBV12-3/TRBV12-4; cdr3_nt: TGTGCCAGCAGTTTAGCTTCGGGGGGGGGGGAGCTGTTTTTT; cdr3_aa: CASSLASGGGELFF
d_call: TRBD2; j_call: TRBJ2-5; clone_size: -; v_call: TRBV12-3/TRBV12-4; cdr3_nt: TGTGCCAGCAGCCCTAGCGGGGGCCCAGAGACCCAGTACTTC; cdr3_aa: CASSPSGGPETQYF
d_call: TRBD1; j_call: TRBJ2-1; clone_size: few; v_call: TRBV6-5; cdr3_nt: TGTGCCATCCGCCGGGACAGGGGCTACAATGAGCAGTTCTTC; cdr3_aa: CAIRRDRGYNEQFF
d_call: -; j_call: TRBJ2-1; clone_size: -; v_call: TRBV5-6; cdr3_nt: TGTGCCAGCAGCTTGGTTGGACGGGATTACAATGAGCAGTTCTTC; cdr3_aa: CASSLVGRDYNEQFF
d_call: TRBD1; j_call: TRBJ2-5; clone_size: -; v_call: TRBV19; cdr3_nt: TGTGCCAGTAGTACCCTAGAAGGGGGCGAAGGGACCCAGTACTTC; cdr3_aa: CASSTLEGGEGTQYF
d_call: -; j_call: TRBJ2-1; clone_size: few; v_call: TRBV6-5; cdr3_nt: TGTGCCAGCAGTTACTCGAGAGGTTACAATGAGCAGTTCTTC; cdr3_aa: CASSYSRGYNEQFF
d_call: -; j_call: TRBJ2-6; clone_size: few; v_call: TRBV29-1; cdr3_nt: TGCAGCGTTGATTCGGCAGGCCTTTTAGGAGGGGCCAACGTCCTGACTTTC; cdr3_aa: CSVDSAGLLGGANVLTF
d_call: -; j_call: TRBJ2-5; clone_size: -; v_call: TRBV11-3; cdr3_nt: TGTGCCAGCAGCTTAAAGGTAGCGGAAGAGACCCAGTACTTC; cdr3_aa: CASSLKVAEETQYF
d_call: TRBD1; j_call: TRBJ2-2; clone_size: few; v_call: TRBV7-9; cdr3_nt: TGTGCCAGCAGCACGAACAGGGGGGTGAACACCGGGGAGCTGTTTTTT; cdr3_aa: CASSTNRGVNTGELFF